These 9 T cell receptor beta chains share one sample of origin, sequenced in a study of neurological immune-mediated disorders. TCRdb fed the 5' RACE reads into MiXCR, producing one record per CDR3 protein. The sample contains roughly 59,000 distinct CDR3 sequences, over 4% of which appear only once. The sequencing sample was made of PBMCs. The receptors originated from a human donor with multiple sclerosis. The donor label of this sample is uncertain.

At least ten counts were recorded for this clonotype. V gene TRBV2 combines with J gene TRBJ2-7; TRBD1 aligns across 9 bases. J lost 5 bases, V lost 5 bases, and 4 bases had no gene match. This CDR3 has 13 amino acids. Germline V gene sequence: CDR1 SNHLY, CDR2 FYNNEI. CDR3 coding DNA: TGTGCCAGCAGTTGGGACAGGGCTAACGAGCAGTACTTC. Protein product: CASSWDRANEQYF.

This clonotype was counted at least ten times. J is TRBJ2-3 and V is TRBV5-1; the D gene is possibly TRBD2 (7 bases). The V and J ends lost 3 bases and 5 bases respectively, with 13 bases between them. The CDR3 extends over 14 amino acids. Germline V CDR1 and CDR2: SGHRS, YFSETQ. CDR3 region: CASSSEGGGDTQYF. The CDR3 region has the DNA TGCGCCAGCAGCTCCGAGGGGGGGGGAGATACGCAGTATTTT.

This clonotype came up many times. The chain couples TRBV7-9 to TRBJ1-1, with D perhaps matching TRBD1 (5 bases). V was cut by 4 bases and J by 1 base, with 16 bases left in between. This CDR3 is 16 amino acids long. Per germline, CDR1 SEHNR and CDR2 FQNEAQ (reference sequence). The CDR3 loop reads CASSSGGWGRNTEAFF. The CDR3, as DNA: TGTGCCAGCAGCTCGGGGGGGTGGGGACGGAACACTGAAGCTTTCTTT.

The table lists this clonotype with many counts. V is TRBV6-5 and J is TRBJ2-3, with 10 bases identical to TRBD2. CDR1 MNHEY and CDR2 SVGAGI come from the germline V gene. The junction had 4 bases not matched to a gene; V was cut back by 0 bases and J by 1 base. CDR3 length: 17 amino acids. The DNA for the CDR3 is TGTGCCAGCAGTTACTCGGGGCTAGCGGGGGGCACAGATACGCAGTATTTT. Encoded protein: CASSYSGLAGGTDTQYF.

This clonotype was counted at least ten times. This sequence joins TRBV20-1 and TRBJ2-3; 11 bases are shared with TRBD2. The CDR3 length is 15 residues. After removal of 6 bases from V and 0 bases from J, the junction contained 5 bases not matched to a gene. Per the germline V gene, CDR1 is DFQATT and CDR2 is SNEGSKA (reference sequence). CDR3 protein: CSAPSGGQSTDTQYF. CDR3 nucleotide sequence: TGCAGTGCCCCTAGCGGGGGGCAGAGCACAGATACGCAGTATTTT.

This clonotype was seen many times. The V and J genes are TRBV12-3 or TRBV12-4 and TRBJ2-5; 7 positions match TRBD2. With 2 bases clipped from V and 5 bases from J, the junction kept 11 bases outside the gene matches. The CDR3 runs to 16 residues. The CDR3 bases are TGTGCCAGCAGTTTACGCCGGGGAGGGCCGCGGGAGACCCAGTACTTC. Residues: CASSLRRGGPRETQYF.

In this sample, this clonotype turned up many times. V and J are TRBV11-2 and TRBJ2-7; 9 bases are a match to TRBD1. Trimming at V came to 5 bases and at J to 5 bases, leaving 7 bases not matched to a gene. The CDR3 extends over 14 amino acids. Germline CDR1 SGHAT, CDR2 FQNNGV. This CDR3 reads CASSPRTGGNEQYF. The CDR3 bases are TGTGCCAGCAGCCCTCGAACAGGGGGCAACGAGCAGTACTTC.

This clonotype was seen many times. The chain carries TRBV2 and TRBJ2-1, with D unresolved. Germline V lookup: CDR1 SNHLY, CDR2 FYNNEI. CDR3 length: 16 amino acids. V lost 0 bases and J lost 3, with 12 bases in between. The CDR3, as DNA: TGTGCCAGCAGTGAAGCAGGCATAGGCCTCTACAATGAGCAGTTCTTC. Protein: CASSEAGIGLYNEQFF.

At least ten counts were recorded for this clonotype. The chain combines TRBV5-1 with TRBJ2-5; 7 bases fit TRBD1. Germline CDR1 is SGHRS and CDR2 is YFSETQ. Trimming at V came to 4 bases and at J to 2 bases, leaving 2 bases not matched to a gene. CDR3 size: 13 residues. The CDR3 nucleotides read TGCGCCAGCAGCGGGACAGAACAAGAGACCCAGTACTTC. Protein product: CASSGTEQETQYF.